Listed below are T cell receptor beta chains from one sample, sequenced in a study of blood T cells in healthy people across ages. TCRdb reanalysed the 5' RACE reads using MiXCR and keeps one entry per CDR3 protein. The sample shows over 950,000 distinct CDR3 sequences, roughly two fifths of them seen only once. Sequencing input: blood. The receptors shown here come from a man younger than 35 in good health. The CDR3 runs from the conserved cysteine through the conserved F or W. D genes are given only for firm matches. Clone size is not always given. Where it is, it says once, few, many or a class for expanded clones.

CDR3aa,CDR3nt,abundance,j_gene,d_gene,v_gene
CASTRGATQYF,TGTGCCAGCACCCGAGGAGCTACGCAGTATTTT,few,TRBJ2-3,.,TRBV3-1
CVSSPGQAYGYTF,TGCGTCAGCAGTCCGGGACAGGCATATGGCTACACCTTC,.,TRBJ1-2,TRBD1,TRBV5-1
CASSDRNGAKQHF,TGTGCCAGCAGTGACAGGAATGGAGCAAAGCAGCATTTT,many,TRBJ1-5,.,TRBV2
CASSRDNTDTQYF,TGTGCCAGCAGTAGGGACAACACAGATACGCAGTATTTT,.,TRBJ2-3,.,TRBV6-6
CASSPRGPTESNTEAFF,TGTGCCAGCAGCCCCCGCGGGCCTACAGAATCGAACACTGAAGCTTTCTTT,.,TRBJ1-1,.,TRBV7-2
CASSHPDRQETQYF,TGCGCCAGCAGCCACCCCGACAGGCAAGAGACCCAGTACTTC,.,TRBJ2-5,.,TRBV4-1
CASSLKWGNTEAFF,TGTGCCAGCAGCTTAAAGTGGGGAAACACTGAAGCTTTCTTT,.,TRBJ1-1,.,TRBV7-2
CASSSRTGGSYNEQFF,TGTGCCAGCAGCTCCCGGACAGGGGGCTCCTACAATGAGCAGTTCTTC,few,TRBJ2-1,TRBD1,TRBV7-9
CASSSIPETQYF,TGTGCCAGCAGTTCCATACCCGAGACCCAGTACTTC,few,TRBJ2-5,.,TRBV28
CAISAGTDGREQYF,TGTGCCATCAGTGCCGGGACGGACGGTCGCGAGCAGTACTTC,once,TRBJ2-7,.,TRBV10-3
CATSRVRGFEQYF,TGTGCCACCAGCAGAGTTAGGGGCTTCGAGCAGTACTTC,.,TRBJ2-7,.,TRBV15
CASQGTGFGNGYTF,TGTGCCAGCCAAGGGACAGGGTTCGGGAATGGCTACACCTTC,.,TRBJ1-2,TRBD1,TRBV6-1
CASRPGMRNTEAFF,TGTGCCAGCAGGCCGGGGATGAGAAACACTGAAGCTTTCTTT,few,TRBJ1-1,.,TRBV7-6
CSVTRDTEETQYF,TGCAGCGTGACGAGGGACACAGAAGAGACCCAGTACTTC,many,TRBJ2-5,.,TRBV29-1
CASSVDRGGEAFF,TGTGCCAGCAGCGTGGACAGGGGGGGTGAAGCTTTCTTT,once,TRBJ1-1,TRBD1,TRBV7-9
CASSRRDRGGTDTQYF,TGTGCCAGCAGCCGACGGGACAGGGGGGGGACAGATACGCAGTATTTT,few,TRBJ2-3,TRBD1,TRBV27